A single sample is the source of the 26 T cell receptor beta chains below, sequenced in a study of blood T cell repertoires in COVID-19. Using immunoSEQ multiplex PCR, the repertoire was profiled, and TCRdb retains in-frame clones only, with some absent. The sample shows under 200,000 clones, roughly 90% of them seen only once. Sequenced sample: peripheral blood. These receptors were collected from an older woman with COVID-19, enrolled during active disease.

This chain joins TRBV6-5 and TRBJ2-1; 9 positions agree with TRBD2. There are 16 residues in the CDR3. From germline, CDR1 is MNHEY and CDR2 SVGAGI. The ends lost 4 bases at V and 14 bases at J; junction bases unmatched: 18. CDR3 DNA: TGTGCCAGCAGTTCCTATAGAGGCGGGAGGGGGGTCAGGAAGTTCTTC. Translation: CASSSYRGGRGVRKFF.

The chain has TRBV27 and TRBJ1-2; D is unclear. Germline V gene data show CDR1 as MNHEY and CDR2 as SMNVEV (reference sequence). V gave up 2 bases and J gave up 2 bases, with 6 bases separating them. The CDR3 loop spans 13 amino acids. The CDR3 loop is CASSLGGNYGYTF. DNA for the CDR3: TGTGCCAGCAGTTTAGGAGGGAACTATGGCTACACCTTC.

This chain connects TRBV7-2 to TRBJ2-7; D gene uncertain. V gave up 1 base and J gave up 0 bases, with 4 bases separating them. The CDR3 extends over 13 amino acids. Germline V gene data show CDR1 as SGHTA and CDR2 as FQGNSA. CDR3 coding DNA: TGTGCCAGCAGCTTAGGGCACTCCTACGAGCAGTACTTC. Protein: CASSLGHSYEQYF. The entire variable domain, with the rest obtained from reference TRBV7-2 and TRBJ2-7, is as follows: GAGVSQSPSNKVTEKGKDVELRCDPISGHTALYWYRQSLGQGLEFLIYFQGNSAPDKSGLPSDRFSAERTGGSVSTLTIQRTQQEDSAVYLCASSLGHSYEQYFGPGTRLTVT.

This clone was seen only a few times. V is TRBV5-6 and J is TRBJ1-1; 9 bases line up with TRBD1. V shed 3 bases and J 3 bases; nucleotides not matched to a gene: 6. The V gene's germline CDR1 is SGHDT and CDR2 YYEEEE. The CDR3 has 15 amino acids. The chain's CDR3 is CASSSGTGRYTEAFF. In DNA form, the CDR3 reads TGTGCCAGCAGCTCAGGGACAGGGAGGTACACTGAAGCTTTCTTT.

This clone was seen a single time. The chain has TRBV30 and TRBJ1-6, with no clear D. With 4 bases removed from V and 9 bases from J, the gap between germline ends came to 16 bases. Looked up from germline, CDR1 is GTSNPN and CDR2 is SVGIG (reference sequence). The CDR3 consists of 14 residues. The CDR3 DNA reads TGTGCCTGGACCCGGGGTCAATCCACTTCACCCCTCCACTTT. It specifies CAWTRGQSTSPLHF.

The chain has TRBV12-3 or TRBV12-4 and TRBJ2-7; D may be TRBD2 (7 bases). The V and J ends lost 7 bases and 6 bases respectively, with 16 bases between them. CDR3 size: 13 residues. The CDR3: CASTDRGAGEQYF. The CDR3 bases are TGTGCCAGCACCGATCGGGGGGCTGGCGAGCAGTACTTC.

The chain carries TRBV4-1 and TRBJ2-7; 7 bases are a match to TRBD1. V gave up 1 base and J gave up 2 bases; unmatched junction bases: 2. The CDR3 has 14 residues. Germline CDR1 and CDR2: MGHRA and YSYEKL. The DNA of the CDR3 is TGCGCCAGCAGCCAAGCGGGACAGACCTACGAGCAGTACTTC. This gives the protein CASSQAGQTYEQYF.

V and J are TRBV7-6 and TRBJ2-5; maybe TRBD1 (7 bases). CDR1 is SGHVS, CDR2 FNYEAQ, per germline. The CDR3 has 17 amino acids. Trimming shortened V by 8 bases and J by 2 bases, and 24 bases separated the two germline ends. As DNA, the CDR3 is TGTGCCAGCTTAGCTCAGCCAGGGGGTAGCGGACAAGAGACCCAGTACTTC. Encoded protein: CASLAQPGGSGQETQYF. The full variable domain, its missing parts supplied by reference TRBV7-6 and TRBJ2-5, is GAGVSQSPRYKVTKRGQDVALRCDPISGHVSLYWYRQALGQGPEFLTYFNYEAQQDKSGLPNDRFSAERPEGSISTLTIQRTEQRDSAMYRCASLAQPGGSGQETQYFGPGTRLLVL.

The chain carries TRBV7-2 and TRBJ2-2; D not resolved. Germline CDR1 SGHTA, CDR2 FQGNSA. The CDR3 sequence is 13 residues long. Trimming pared 6 bases from V and 7 bases from J, leaving 12 bases between. The CDR3 coding sequence is TGTGCCAGCAGTAGTAGACGGAGCGGGGAGCTGTTTTTT. It is translated as CASSSRRSGELFF.

This clone was seen only once. The chain recombines TRBV27 with TRBJ2-1; 8 nucleotides agree with TRBD2. The V segment lost 0 bases and the J segment 4 bases; nucleotides outside the gene matches: 14. Germline CDR1 reads MNHEY; CDR2 reads SMNVEV (reference sequence). The CDR3 is 19 amino acids. In nucleotides, the CDR3 is TGTGCCAGCAGTTTATCGGTCCTTCGCCGAGCGGGAGAGTACAATGAGCAGTTCTTC. It codes for CASSLSVLRRAGEYNEQFF.

The chain employs TRBV7-8 and TRBJ2-3; 7 nucleotides agree with TRBD2. Germline lookup yields CDR1 SGHVS and CDR2 FQNEAQ. This CDR3 has 14 residues. Germline trimming cut 8 bases from V and 1 base from J; bases unmatched to any gene: 6. The CDR3 here is CASLGLAGTDTQYF. The CDR3, as DNA: TGTGCCAGCTTAGGGCTAGCGGGCACAGATACGCAGTATTTT.

The CDR3 sequence: CASSLGGSPNYGYTF. The CDR3 coding sequence is TGTGCCAGCAGCCTGGGAGGGAGTCCTAACTATGGCTACACCTTC. The V call is TRBV5-6, the J call TRBJ1-2, with D unresolved. This CDR3 spans 15 amino acids. Germline values: CDR1 SGHDT, CDR2 YYEEEE. Trimming took off 4 bases at V and 0 bases at J, with 13 bases between the two ends.

The chain couples TRBV7-2 to TRBJ2-4, with a tentative D call TRBD2 (6 bases). The CDR3 spans 19 residues. Germline-derived CDR1 and CDR2 are SGHTA and FQGNSA. V dropped 1 base and J dropped 0 bases, with 19 bases sitting between them. CDR3 in amino acids: CASSLVGHAGQLAKNIQYF. In DNA form, the CDR3 reads TGTGCCAGCAGCTTAGTAGGGCACGCGGGGCAACTAGCCAAAAACATTCAGTACTTC.

This chain links TRBV4-3 with TRBJ1-2; 10 bases agree with TRBD1. This CDR3 contains 15 residues. Germline V gives CDR1 LGHNA, CDR2 YSLEER. J gave up 5 bases and V 3 bases, and 6 bases lay outside the gene matches. DNA of the CDR3: TGCGCCAGCAGCCAGACGACAGGGGGCTGGTATGGCTACACCTTC. Translating gives CASSQTTGGWYGYTF.

This CDR3 reads CASSFSPTSGSIEQYF. In DNA, the CDR3 is TGTGCCAGCAGTTTTTCCCCAACTAGCGGGAGTATTGAGCAGTACTTC. V is TRBV27 and J is TRBJ2-7; 11 positions agree with TRBD2. The CDR3 has 16 residues. J gave up 7 bases and V 3 bases, and 11 bases lay outside the gene matches. Germline-derived CDR1 and CDR2 are MNHEY and SMNVEV (reference sequence).

The gene calls are TRBV5-4 and TRBJ2-7; the D is unclear. V was trimmed by 4 bases and J by 5 bases, leaving 16 bases between them. The germline V gene has CDR1 SGHNT and CDR2 YYREEE (reference sequence). The CDR3 covers 14 residues. In nucleotides, the CDR3 is TGTGCCAGCAGCGCTGGCATGTGGGCCAACGAGCAGTACTTC. This codes for CASSAGMWANEQYF.

The rearrangement uses TRBV6-5 and TRBJ2-7, with 11 bases lining up with TRBD2. Germline V CDR1 and CDR2: MNHEY, SVGAGI. The CDR3 loop spans 16 amino acids. J was trimmed by 0 bases and V by 4 bases; bases with no gene match: 5. This chain's CDR3 is CASSSSGTSGSYEQYF. CDR3 in DNA: TGTGCCAGCAGTTCCTCCGGGACTAGCGGCTCCTACGAGCAGTACTTC.

The rearrangement uses TRBV28 and TRBJ2-6, with D perhaps TRBD2 (6 bases). The CDR3 spans 12 residues. Germline V lookup: CDR1 MDHEN, CDR2 SYDVKM. Trimming pared 4 bases from V and 10 bases from J, leaving 8 bases between. The CDR3 loop is CASSSGRNVLTF. For the CDR3, the DNA is TGTGCCAGCAGTTCTGGGAGGAACGTCCTGACTTTC.

The chain is built from TRBV7-2 and TRBJ1-2, with TRBD1 matching 10 bases. Germline CDR1 SGHTA, CDR2 FQGNSA. The J segment lost 1 base and the V segment lost 5 bases, leaving 13 bases of the junction unmatched. This CDR3 has 18 residues. This chain's CDR3 is CASSIRGTGASLNYGYTF. The CDR3 DNA is TGTGCCAGCAGCATTAGGGGGACAGGGGCCTCACTTAACTATGGCTACACCTTC.

The genes are TRBV14 and TRBJ2-2; tentative D call: TRBD1 (6 bases). Trimming shortened V by 4 bases and J by 4 bases, and 13 bases separated the two germline ends. The length of the CDR3 is 15 residues. CDR1 is SGHDN and CDR2 is FVKESK in the germline V gene. The CDR3 DNA reads TGTGCCAGCAGCCTTCAGGGGCTCGTCACCGGGGAGCTGTTTTTT. Translation: CASSLQGLVTGELFF.

V and J are TRBV9 and TRBJ1-5, with TRBD1 matching 9 bases. The CDR3 consists of 16 residues. The germline gives CDR1 SGDLS, CDR2 YYNGEE. V lost 4 bases and J lost 4; bases outside the gene matches: 9. The chain's CDR3 is CASSRGTGPINQPQHF. In nucleotides, the CDR3 is TGTGCCAGCAGCCGCGGGACAGGGCCAATAAATCAGCCCCAGCATTTT.

The chain is built from TRBV24-1 and TRBJ2-3; no reliable D call. Germline V gives CDR1 KGHDR, CDR2 SFDVKD. The V and J ends lost 5 bases and 0 bases respectively, with 17 bases between them. The CDR3 is 17 residues long. The CDR3 sequence: CATSAPIMAASTDTQYF. The CDR3 bases are TGTGCCACCAGTGCCCCGATAATGGCGGCTAGCACAGATACGCAGTATTTT.

V and J are TRBV7-9 and TRBJ2-3, with D possibly TRBD2 on 6 matching bases. V dropped 2 bases and J dropped 6 bases, with 18 bases sitting between them. From germline, CDR1 is SEHNR and CDR2 FQNEAQ (reference sequence). This CDR3 is 16 amino acids long. This CDR3 is CASSLMGTGHRDTQYF. The CDR3 DNA is TGTGCCAGCAGCTTAATGGGGACTGGACATAGGGATACGCAGTATTTT.

V gene TRBV7-9 combines with J gene TRBJ1-1; D is unresolved. CDR1 SEHNR and CDR2 FQNEAQ come from the germline V gene (reference sequence). This CDR3 region has 13 residues. The V gene lost 1 base and the J gene lost 3 bases, with 6 bases spanning the gap. The CDR3 sequence: CASSLGTDTEAFF. The CDR3 nucleotides are TGTGCCAGCAGCTTAGGAACAGACACTGAAGCTTTCTTT.

This clone was seen a few times. The chain links TRBV2 to TRBJ2-3; the match to TRBD2 covers 13 bases. Looked up from germline, CDR1 is SNHLY and CDR2 is FYNNEI. The CDR3 is made up of 17 amino acids. V trimming: 7 bases; J trimming: 1 base; junction bases outside the gene matches: 8. CDR3 sequence: CASKRTSGSGGTDTQYF. The DNA of the CDR3 is TGTGCCAGCAAAAGGACTAGCGGGAGCGGGGGCACAGATACGCAGTATTTT.

The chain recombines TRBV7-2 with TRBJ1-5; tentatively, D is TRBD1 (6 bases). Trimming cost V 5 bases and J 6 bases, with 17 bases left between them. The CDR3 is 15 residues long. Germline assignment: CDR1 SGHTA and CDR2 FQGNSA. The CDR3 spells CASSLQGYEGQPQHF. The CDR3 DNA reads TGTGCCAGCAGCCTACAGGGATATGAGGGTCAGCCCCAGCATTTT.